This TCR beta chain was found in a study of OX40 agonist ivuxolimab in advanced cancers. Method: immunoSEQ multiplex PCR; TCRdb's copy keeps in-frame clones and lacks some. The table includes 55,000 to 95,000 clones, about 91% detected once. This CDR3 has 11 amino acids. Germline V CDR1 and CDR2: DFQATT, SNEGSKA (reference sequence). Deletions cut 3 bases from V and 1 base from J, with 3 bases between. This chain uses TRBV20-1 with TRBJ1-1; D remains ambiguous. This clonotype was sampled from an adult with an advanced solid tumor such as melanoma, head and neck, liver or kidney cancer. The source was CD4+ or CD8+ T cells sorted from blood, collected in a trial of the OX40 agonist ivuxolimab. The CDR3 here is CSASTNTEAFF. The CDR3 DNA reads TGCAGTGCTAGCACGAACACTGAAGCTTTCTTT.